Listed here are 26 T cell receptor beta chains from one sample, sequenced in a study of OX40 agonist ivuxolimab in advanced cancers. Profiling relied on immunoSEQ multiplex PCR, and the TCRdb table lists in-frame clones only, not all of them. The sample has tens of thousands of clones; 65% to 90% are singletons. This material consisted of CD4+ or CD8+ T cells sorted from blood, taken in a trial of the OX40 agonist ivuxolimab. The receptors were gathered from an adult with an advanced solid tumor such as melanoma, head and neck, liver or kidney cancer.

The chain couples TRBV7-9 to TRBJ1-5, with D possibly TRBD1 on 5 matching bases. Germline CDR1 SEHNR, CDR2 FQNEAQ (reference sequence). This CDR3 has 15 residues. Trimming took 4 bases from V and 5 from J, leaving 15 bases between them. CDR3 DNA sequence: TGTGCCAGCAGCTACACCGCAGGGACCGATCAGCCCCAGCATTTT. This sequence encodes CASSYTAGTDQPQHF.

V gene TRBV6-5 combines with J gene TRBJ1-1; the D gene is possibly TRBD1 (6 bases). The germline CDR1 and CDR2 sequences are MNHEY and SVGAGI. With 7 bases removed from V and 10 bases from J, the gap between germline ends came to 19 bases. This CDR3 has 13 residues. The CDR3, as DNA: TGTGCCAGCAATTCAGGGGCATCTGTTTCAGCTTTCTTT. It encodes CASNSGASVSAFF.

Here the CDR3 reads CASKGTGDRTDTQYF. The CDR3, as DNA: TGTGCCAGTAAAGGGACAGGGGACCGCACAGATACGCAGTATTTT. The chain recombines TRBV28 with TRBJ2-3; TRBD1 matches 10 bases. Germline values: CDR1 MDHEN, CDR2 SYDVKM. Losses at the gene ends were 9 bases for V and 1 base for J; bases not matched to a gene: 7. This CDR3 has 15 amino acids. Full variable domain (rest looked up from reference TRBV28 and TRBJ2-3): DVKVTQSSRYLVKRTGEKVFLECVQDMDHENMFWYRQDPGLGLRLIYFSYDVKMKEKGDIPEGYSVSREKKERFSLILESASTNQTSMYLCASKGTGDRTDTQYFGPGTRLTVL.

The genes are TRBV2 and TRBJ2-4, with a possible D match to TRBD2 (5 bases). The germline V gene encodes CDR1 SNHLY and CDR2 FYNNEI. V was pared by 3 bases and J by 6 bases, with 12 bases between. The CDR3 has 14 residues. The CDR3 DNA is TGTGCCAGCAGTGATGAGGGAGTAGCAAACATTCAGTACTTC. Its protein product is CASSDEGVANIQYF.

V is TRBV25-1 and J is TRBJ2-2; TRBD2 matches 12 bases. CDR1 MGHDK and CDR2 SYGVNS come from the germline V gene. With 9 bases clipped from V and 4 bases from J, the junction kept 9 bases outside the gene matches. The length of the CDR3 is 16 residues. The CDR3 sequence: CASSSSGRAGTGELFF. In DNA, the CDR3 is TGTGCCAGTTCCTCTAGCGGGAGGGCGGGCACCGGGGAGCTGTTTTTT.

This clone appeared a few times. The J gene is TRBJ1-4, the V gene TRBV5-1; D is perhaps TRBD1 (6 bases). Trimming removed 0 bases from V and 6 bases from J, with 12 bases in between. Germline V gene data show CDR1 as SGHRS and CDR2 as YFSETQ. CDR3 length: 15 amino acids. In DNA, the CDR3 is TGCGCCAGCAGCTTGGATGGGGACACGGATGAAAAACTGTTTTTT. It specifies CASSLDGDTDEKLFF.

The chain recombines TRBV5-6 with TRBJ1-4; D possibly corresponds to TRBD1 (5 bases). Germline V gene sequence: CDR1 SGHDT, CDR2 YYEEEE. Trimming took off 4 bases at V and 7 bases at J, with 17 bases between the two ends. The CDR3 contains 15 residues. The CDR3 DNA is TGTGCCAGCAGCCGTACAGCCTTCACAGGTGAAAAACTGTTTTTT. Its translation: CASSRTAFTGEKLFF.

The V gene is TRBV29-1, the J gene TRBJ2-7; 11 positions agree with TRBD1. J was trimmed by 5 bases and V by 8 bases; bases with no gene match: 5. Germline V gene sequence: CDR1 SQVTM, CDR2 ANQGSEA. This CDR3 has 12 amino acids. The CDR3 DNA sequence: TGCAGCACACCGGGACAGGGGGACGAGCAGTACTTC. Residues: CSTPGQGDEQYF.

This rearrangement joins TRBV21-1 to TRBJ1-5; the table calls TRBD1, which could not be checked here. TRBV21-1 represents a pseudogene. The CDR3 consists of 17 residues. The CDR3, as DNA: TGTGCCAGCAGCAAAGCGCTCGAGACAGGGATCAATCAGCCCCAGCATTTT. Residues: CASSKALETGINQPQHF.

J is TRBJ1-2 and V is TRBV7-2; tentatively, D is TRBD1 (6 bases). Trimming left V 8 bases short and J 8 bases short, with 15 bases between. The germline V gene has CDR1 SGHTA and CDR2 FQGNSA. CDR3 length: 12 amino acids. CDR3 in DNA: TGTGCCAGCGGTATCCGCGGACAGGGCTACACCTTC. As protein: CASGIRGQGYTF.

The chain carries TRBV6-5 and TRBJ2-1; D is perhaps TRBD1 (5 bases). This CDR3 contains 12 residues. Germline CDR1 is MNHEY and CDR2 is SVGAGI. V lost 4 bases and J 9 bases, leaving 10 bases between the germline ends. CDR3 DNA: TGTGCCAGCAGTTCAAGGGGAAGTGAGCAGTTCTTC. It is translated as CASSSRGSEQFF.

V and J are TRBV18 and TRBJ1-3, with 8 bases aligning to TRBD1. This CDR3 is built from 15 residues. CDR1 is KGHSH, CDR2 LQKENI, per germline. V was pared by 3 bases and J by 0 bases, with 1 base of the junction left unmatched. CDR3 in DNA: TGTGCCAGCTCACCCGGGACAGGCTCTGGAAACACCATATATTTT. Its protein is CASSPGTGSGNTIYF.

The CDR3 is CASSLLGLAGDEQYF. CDR3 nucleotide sequence: TGTGCCAGCAGCTTATTGGGACTAGCGGGAGACGAGCAGTACTTC. This chain connects TRBV7-2 to TRBJ2-7; 14 bases fit TRBD2. CDR3 length: 15 amino acids. V was clipped by 2 bases and J by 5 bases; unmatched bases: 2. CDR1 and CDR2 (germline): SGHTA, FQGNSA. Together with reference TRBV7-2 and TRBJ2-7, the CDR3 gives the full variable domain: GAGVSQSPSNKVTEKGKDVELRCDPISGHTALYWYRQSLGQGLEFLIYFQGNSAPDKSGLPSDRFSAERTGGSVSTLTIQRTQQEDSAVYLCASSLLGLAGDEQYFGPGTRLTVT.

The V and J genes are TRBV27 and TRBJ2-3; D is possibly TRBD2 (6 bases). The CDR3 length is 13 residues. V was clipped by 9 bases and J by 0 bases, with 10 bases between them. Germline V CDR1 and CDR2: MNHEY, SMNVEV (reference sequence). CDR3 loop: CASRGTSTDTQYF. The CDR3 DNA is TGTGCCAGTAGAGGGACTAGCACAGATACGCAGTATTTT.

The CDR3 loop reads CATGQGSYEAFF. In DNA, the CDR3 is TGTGCCACCGGACAGGGTTCGTATGAAGCTTTCTTT. The genes are TRBV6-5 and TRBJ1-1; 8 bases line up with TRBD1. V shed 10 bases, J shed 7 bases, and the junction held 8 bases outside the gene matches. The CDR3 consists of 12 residues. Germline V gene data show CDR1 as MNHEY and CDR2 as SVGAGI.

This clone is a singleton in its sample. The J gene is TRBJ2-7, the V gene TRBV5-1; D possibly corresponds to TRBD2 (5 bases). Germline V CDR1 and CDR2: SGHRS, YFSETQ. The CDR3 totals 14 residues. Trimming removed 5 bases from V and 4 bases from J, with 16 bases in between. The CDR3 DNA reads TGCGCCAGCAGTGTGGAGGACCCGAGATACGAGCAGTACTTC. Protein product: CASSVEDPRYEQYF.

The rearrangement links TRBV19 to TRBJ2-2, with TRBD2 matching over 7 bases. V lost 8 bases, J lost 5 bases, and 5 bases stayed unmatched. This CDR3 region has 13 residues. Germline CDR1 and CDR2: LNHDA and SQIVND (reference sequence). CDR3 sequence reads: CASLSGVTGELFF. The CDR3 nucleotides are TGTGCCAGTCTAAGCGGGGTGACCGGGGAGCTGTTTTTT.

The gene calls are TRBV5-1 and TRBJ2-5, with TRBD1 as a possible D gene (5 bases). This CDR3 is built from 15 residues. V was trimmed by 0 bases and J by 4 bases, leaving 13 bases between them. CDR1 is SGHRS and CDR2 is YFSETQ in the germline V gene. The CDR3 sequence is CASSLGQGSIETQYF. The CDR3 bases are TGCGCCAGCAGCTTGGGGCAGGGAAGCATAGAGACCCAGTACTTC.

This clone was detected only a few times. The CDR3 sequence is CASKDRGHQPQHF. The CDR3 nucleotides are TGTGCCAGTAAGGACAGGGGGCATCAGCCCCAGCATTTT. J is TRBJ1-5 and V is TRBV19; 11 bases match TRBD1. The CDR3 is 13 amino acids. CDR1 is LNHDA and CDR2 is SQIVND in the germline V gene (reference sequence). Trimming removed 7 bases from V and 5 bases from J; junction bases left unmatched: 1.

This sequence joins TRBV11-3 and TRBJ1-2; the D is unclear. From germline, CDR1 is SGHNT and CDR2 YENEEA. With 7 bases removed from V and 6 bases from J, the gap between germline ends came to 24 bases. CDR3 length: 16 residues. In DNA, the CDR3 is TGTGCCAGCAACCCTACCCCGTTCTGGTACGTGGATGGCTACACCTTC. It yields the protein CASNPTPFWYVDGYTF.

This clone has only one observation. This chain uses TRBV7-9 with TRBJ1-2; TRBD1 aligns across 8 bases. Germline CDR1 and CDR2: SEHNR and FQNEAQ (reference sequence). With V trimmed by 5 bases and J by 7 bases, 3 bases remained unmatched. The CDR3 spans 12 residues. Here the CDR3 reads CASSQDRGGYTF. CDR3 nucleotides: TGTGCCAGCAGCCAAGACAGGGGTGGCTACACCTTC. The full variable domain, completed using reference TRBV7-9 and TRBJ1-2, is DTGVSQNPRHKITKRGQNVTFRCDPISEHNRLYWYRQTLGQGPEFLTYFQNEAQLEKSRLLSDRFSAERPKGSFSTLEIQRTEQGDSAMYLCASSQDRGGYTFGSGTRLTVV.

The chain joins TRBV7-9 to TRBJ1-3, with D possibly matching TRBD1 (6 bases). Germline V gives CDR1 SEHNR, CDR2 FQNEAQ (reference sequence). The CDR3 has 15 amino acids. V was pared by 5 bases and J by 0 bases, with 11 bases between. In nucleotides, the CDR3 is TGTGCCAGCAGCCCTCAGGGGAGCTCTGGAAACACCATATATTTT. Translating gives CASSPQGSSGNTIYF.

The chain joins TRBV6-1 to TRBJ2-2, with D uncertain. Germline CDR1 MNHNS, CDR2 SASEGT. Between the trimmed V and J ends, which lost 11 bases and 1 base, there was a span of 14 bases. The CDR3 has 14 amino acids. CDR3 residues: CAGCQQRNTGELFF. The CDR3 nucleotides are TGTGCCGGGTGTCAGCAAAGGAACACCGGGGAGCTGTTTTTT.

A few counts support this clone. The chain couples TRBV30 to TRBJ1-1; TRBD1 matches at 7 bases. CDR1 is GTSNPN and CDR2 is SVGIG in the germline V gene (reference sequence). The V and J ends lost 5 bases and 1 base, in that order; junction bases with no gene match: 4. The CDR3 covers 13 residues. CDR3: CAWDRDPNTEAFF. In nucleotides, the CDR3 is TGTGCCTGGGACAGGGATCCGAACACTGAAGCTTTCTTT.

This chain connects TRBV7-2 to TRBJ2-3, with D tentatively TRBD1 or TRBD2 (5 bases each). The germline gives CDR1 SGHTA, CDR2 FQGNSA. The CDR3 covers 15 residues. Trimming took 4 bases from V and 4 from J, leaving 15 bases between them. CDR3 sequence (DNA): TGTGCCAGCAGCTCCACGGGACGTCGTGCAGATACGCAGTATTTT. Its protein product is CASSSTGRRADTQYF.

The chain is built from TRBV28 and TRBJ2-7; D is uncertain. Trimming stripped 3 bases from V and 3 bases from J, with 15 bases between. The germline V gene encodes CDR1 MDHEN and CDR2 SYDVKM. This CDR3 is 15 amino acids long. This chain's CDR3 is CASSFPSDVGYEQYF. The CDR3 DNA reads as TGTGCCAGCAGTTTCCCCTCCGACGTAGGCTACGAGCAGTACTTC.